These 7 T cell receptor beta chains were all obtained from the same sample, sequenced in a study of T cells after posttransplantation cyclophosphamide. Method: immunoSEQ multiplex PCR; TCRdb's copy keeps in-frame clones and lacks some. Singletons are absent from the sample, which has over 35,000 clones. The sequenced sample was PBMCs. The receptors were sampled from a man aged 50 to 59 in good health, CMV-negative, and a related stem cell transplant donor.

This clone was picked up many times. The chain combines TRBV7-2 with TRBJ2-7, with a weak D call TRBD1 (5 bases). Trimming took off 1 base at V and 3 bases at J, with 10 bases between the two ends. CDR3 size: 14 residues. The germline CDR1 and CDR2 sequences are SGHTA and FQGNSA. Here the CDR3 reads CASSLGGNVYEQYF. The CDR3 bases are TGTGCCAGCAGCTTAGGGGGCAACGTCTACGAGCAGTACTTC. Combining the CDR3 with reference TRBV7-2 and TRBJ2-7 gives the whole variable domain GAGVSQSPSNKVTEKGKDVELRCDPISGHTALYWYRQSLGQGLEFLIYFQGNSAPDKSGLPSDRFSAERTGGSVSTLTIQRTQQEDSAVYLCASSLGGNVYEQYFGPGTRLTVT.

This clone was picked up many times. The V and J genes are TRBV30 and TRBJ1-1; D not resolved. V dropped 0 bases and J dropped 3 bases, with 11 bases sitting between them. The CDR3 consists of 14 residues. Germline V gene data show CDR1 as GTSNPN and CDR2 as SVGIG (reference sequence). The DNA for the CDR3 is TGTGCCTGGAGTGTGGCGGGGAAGGACACTGAAGCTTTCTTT. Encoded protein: CAWSVAGKDTEAFF. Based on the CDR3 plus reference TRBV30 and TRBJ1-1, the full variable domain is SQTIHQWPATLVQPVGSPLSLECTVEGTSNPNLYWYRQAAGRGLQLLFYSVGIGQISSEVPQNLSASRPQDRQFILSSKKLLLSDSGFYLCAWSVAGKDTEAFFGQGTRLTVV.

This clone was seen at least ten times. The CDR3, as DNA: TGTGCCAGCAGCCGGGGGGCGGACAGGGGAACCGGGGAGCTGTTTTTT. Protein product: CASSRGADRGTGELFF. The gene calls are TRBV5-4 and TRBJ2-2, with TRBD1 matching over 9 bases. CDR3 length equals 16 residues. Unmatched junction bases numbered 9, after V lost 4 bases and J lost 5 bases. Germline assignment: CDR1 SGHNT and CDR2 YYREEE (reference sequence). Supplemented by reference TRBV5-4 and TRBJ2-2, the full variable domain reads ETGVTQSPTHLIKTRGQQVTLRCSSQSGHNTVSWYQQALGQGPQFIFQYYREEENGRGNFPPRFSGLQFPNYSSELNVNALELDDSALYLCASSRGADRGTGELFFGEGSRLTVL.

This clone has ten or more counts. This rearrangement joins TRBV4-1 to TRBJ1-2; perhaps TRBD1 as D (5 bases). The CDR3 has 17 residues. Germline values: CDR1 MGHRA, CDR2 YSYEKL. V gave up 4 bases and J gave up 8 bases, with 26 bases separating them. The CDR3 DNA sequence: TGCGCCAGCAGCCCGATGATCCCCCGGCGGCAGGGTGAAGGCTACACCTTC. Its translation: CASSPMIPRRQGEGYTF.

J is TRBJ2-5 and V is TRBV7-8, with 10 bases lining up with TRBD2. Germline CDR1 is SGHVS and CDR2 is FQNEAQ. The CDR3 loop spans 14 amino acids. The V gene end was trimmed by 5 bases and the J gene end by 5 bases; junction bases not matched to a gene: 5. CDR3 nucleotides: TGTGCCAGCAGCCAGCGGGAGGGCGGGGAGACCCAGTACTTC. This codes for CASSQREGGETQYF.

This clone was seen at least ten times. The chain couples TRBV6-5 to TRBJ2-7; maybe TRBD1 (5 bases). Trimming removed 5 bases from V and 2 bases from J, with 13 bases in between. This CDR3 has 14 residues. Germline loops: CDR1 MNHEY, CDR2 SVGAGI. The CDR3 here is CASSDRYRPYEQYF. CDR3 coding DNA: TGTGCCAGCAGTGACAGATATCGGCCCTACGAGCAGTACTTC.

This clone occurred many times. The CDR3 nucleotides are TGTGCCAGCAGAAACACAGGGCCGTTCGAAAAACTGTTTTTT. It yields the protein CASRNTGPFEKLFF. This chain joins TRBV27 and TRBJ1-4; a possible D gene is TRBD1 (6 bases). The CDR3 is 14 amino acids. V was trimmed by 6 bases and J by 8 bases, leaving 16 bases between them. Germline CDR1 is MNHEY and CDR2 is SMNVEV (reference sequence).